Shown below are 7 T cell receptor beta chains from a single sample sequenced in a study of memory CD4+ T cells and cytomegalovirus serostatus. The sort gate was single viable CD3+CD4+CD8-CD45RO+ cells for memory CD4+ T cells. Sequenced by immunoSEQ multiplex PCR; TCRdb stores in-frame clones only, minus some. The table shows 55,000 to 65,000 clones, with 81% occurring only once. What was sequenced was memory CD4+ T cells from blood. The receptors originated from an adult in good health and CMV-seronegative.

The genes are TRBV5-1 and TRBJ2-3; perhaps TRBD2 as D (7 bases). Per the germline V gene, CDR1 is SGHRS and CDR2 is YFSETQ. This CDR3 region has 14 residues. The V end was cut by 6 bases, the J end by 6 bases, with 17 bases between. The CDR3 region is CASKGGGPYDTQYF. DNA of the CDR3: TGCGCCAGCAAAGGGGGAGGGCCATATGATACGCAGTATTTT.

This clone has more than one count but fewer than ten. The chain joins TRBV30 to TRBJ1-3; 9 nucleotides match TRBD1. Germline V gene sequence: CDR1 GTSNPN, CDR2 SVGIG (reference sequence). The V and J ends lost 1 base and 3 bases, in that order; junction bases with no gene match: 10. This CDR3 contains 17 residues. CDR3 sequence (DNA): TGTGCCTGGAGTGATAACAGGGGGCTTCTTCGTGGAAACACCATATATTTT. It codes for CAWSDNRGLLRGNTIYF.

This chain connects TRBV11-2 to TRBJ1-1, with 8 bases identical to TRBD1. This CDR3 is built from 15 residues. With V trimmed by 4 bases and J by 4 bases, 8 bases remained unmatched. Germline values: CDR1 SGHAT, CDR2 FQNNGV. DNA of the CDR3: TGTGCCAGCAGCTCACAGGGGGGGCCTCTCACTGAAGCTTTCTTT. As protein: CASSSQGGPLTEAFF.

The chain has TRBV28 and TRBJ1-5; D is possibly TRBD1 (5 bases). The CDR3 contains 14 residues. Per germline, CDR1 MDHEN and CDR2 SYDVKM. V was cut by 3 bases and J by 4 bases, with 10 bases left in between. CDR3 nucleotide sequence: TGTGCCAGCAGTTTCAGGGCAGGGAATCAGCCCCAGCATTTT. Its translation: CASSFRAGNQPQHF.

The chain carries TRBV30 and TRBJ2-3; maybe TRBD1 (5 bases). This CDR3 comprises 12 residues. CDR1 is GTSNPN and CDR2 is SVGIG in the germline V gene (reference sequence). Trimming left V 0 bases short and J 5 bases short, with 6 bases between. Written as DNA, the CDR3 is TGTGCCTGGAGTGTGGGGCGAGATACGCAGTATTTT. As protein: CAWSVGRDTQYF.

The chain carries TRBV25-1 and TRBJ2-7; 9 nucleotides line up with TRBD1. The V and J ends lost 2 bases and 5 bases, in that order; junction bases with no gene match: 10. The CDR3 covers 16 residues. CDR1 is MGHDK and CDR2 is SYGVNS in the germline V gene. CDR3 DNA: TGTGCCAGCAGTGAAGCCGGACAGGGGTTCTTCCACGAGCAGTACTTC. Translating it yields CASSEAGQGFFHEQYF.

The CDR3 sequence is CASSVGGTQFF. The DNA of the CDR3 is TGTGCCAGCAGTGTTGGGGGGACGCAGTTCTTC. The rearrangement uses TRBV25-1 and TRBJ2-1, with a possible D match to TRBD2 (6 bases). There are 11 residues in the CDR3. Germline CDR1 MGHDK, CDR2 SYGVNS. Trimming shortened V by 4 bases and J by 12 bases, and 10 bases separated the two germline ends.